The next 25 T cell receptor beta chains were all read from a single sample in a study of T cell responses to AZD1222 COVID-19 vaccine. Measured with immunoSEQ multiplex PCR; TCRdb has only the in-frame clones, and not every one. Of roughly 140,000 clones in the sample, about 93% are singletons; the top ten hold around 5%. The sample in question was peripheral blood, obtained on day 0 of AZD1222 vaccination. The source is an adult in good health.

Only one count was recorded for this clone. The V and J genes are TRBV19 and TRBJ1-5, with D uncertain. Germline CDR1 reads LNHDA; CDR2 reads SQIVND (reference sequence). The CDR3 totals 14 residues. V lost 4 bases to trimming and J lost 5 bases, with 12 bases between them. CDR3 sequence (DNA): TGTGCCAGTAGTACCCCCAACGGTCATCAGCCCCAGCATTTT. Amino acids: CASSTPNGHQPQHF.

This chain joins TRBV19 and TRBJ2-7; 12 positions agree with TRBD1. Germline V gene lookup returns CDR1 LNHDA and CDR2 SQIVND (reference sequence). V lost 7 bases and J lost 4; bases outside the gene matches: 8. The CDR3 length is 15 residues. CDR3 protein: CASTPGTGGAYEQYF. The CDR3 DNA sequence: TGTGCCAGTACCCCCGGGACAGGGGGCGCGTACGAGCAGTACTTC. Full variable domain (missing parts from reference TRBV19 and TRBJ2-7): DGGITQSPKYLFRKEGQNVTLSCEQNLNHDAMYWYRQDPGQGLRLIYYSQIVNDFQKGDIAEGYSVSREKKESFPLTVTSAQKNPTAFYLCASTPGTGGAYEQYFGPGTRLTVT.

J is TRBJ1-1 and V is TRBV27, with D possibly being TRBD1 (5 bases). CDR3 length: 16 amino acids. V shed 6 bases and J shed 6 bases, with 23 bases lying between them. From germline, CDR1 is MNHEY and CDR2 SMNVEV (reference sequence). The CDR3 coding sequence is TGTGCCAGCAGGACCTTTAAGGGGCAGAGAGACCCTGAAGCTTTCTTT. Amino acids: CASRTFKGQRDPEAFF.

The CDR3 nucleotides read TGTGCCTTTGGACAGCTGAATTCACCCCTCCACTTT. Translation gives CAFGQLNSPLHF. The rearrangement links TRBV30 to TRBJ1-6; TRBD1 might be the D (6 bases). Trimming pared 7 bases from V and 7 bases from J, leaving 11 bases between. Germline assignment: CDR1 GTSNPN and CDR2 SVGIG (reference sequence). The CDR3 has 12 amino acids.

The sample holds one count of this clone. The chain employs TRBV11-2 and TRBJ2-7; D is ambiguous. There are 12 residues in the CDR3. CDR1 SGHAT and CDR2 FQNNGV come from the germline V gene. Trimming pared 4 bases from V and 6 bases from J, leaving 10 bases between. CDR3 loop: CASSSLAGEQYF. The CDR3 nucleotides read TGTGCCAGCAGCTCTCTGGCCGGCGAGCAGTACTTC. Filled out from reference TRBV11-2 and TRBJ2-7, the complete variable domain reads EAGVAQSPRYKIIEKRQSVAFWCNPISGHATLYWYQQILGQGPKLLIQFQNNGVVDDSQLPKDRFSAERLKGVDSTLKIQPAKLEDSAVYLCASSSLAGEQYFGPGTRLTVT.

This clone came up once. The V call is TRBV11-2, the J call TRBJ1-2; possibly TRBD1 for D (6 bases). V lost 5 bases, J lost 0 bases, and 10 bases lay in between. Germline V lookup: CDR1 SGHAT, CDR2 FQNNGV. The CDR3 is made up of 14 amino acids. This chain's CDR3 is CASSRRGANYGYTF. Here the CDR3 DNA reads TGTGCCAGCAGCCGCAGGGGTGCTAACTATGGCTACACCTTC. The full variable domain, its missing parts supplied by reference TRBV11-2 and TRBJ1-2, is EAGVAQSPRYKIIEKRQSVAFWCNPISGHATLYWYQQILGQGPKLLIQFQNNGVVDDSQLPKDRFSAERLKGVDSTLKIQPAKLEDSAVYLCASSRRGANYGYTFGSGTRLTVV.

The chain is built from TRBV9 and TRBJ2-3, with 11 positions matching TRBD2. J was trimmed by 2 bases and V by 4 bases; bases with no gene match: 6. This CDR3 region has 16 residues. Germline CDR1 reads SGDLS; CDR2 reads YYNGEE. DNA of the CDR3: TGTGCCAGCAGCATACCGGGACTAGCGGACACAGATACGCAGTATTTT. It translates to CASSIPGLADTDTQYF.

The V gene is TRBV9, the J gene TRBJ2-2, with D possibly TRBD2 on 6 matching bases. V was shortened by 7 bases and J by 4 bases, with 8 bases between the two germline ends. From germline, CDR1 is SGDLS and CDR2 YYNGEE. CDR3 length: 12 residues. CDR3 coding DNA: TGTGCCAGCGGGCGGGGCACCGGGGAGCTGTTTTTT. Amino acid sequence: CASGRGTGELFF.

This rearrangement joins TRBV19 to TRBJ1-1; no reliable D call. Per the germline V gene, CDR1 is LNHDA and CDR2 is SQIVND (reference sequence). The CDR3 runs to 15 residues. The V and J ends lost 7 bases and 1 base respectively, with 16 bases between them. CDR3 protein: CASTLLEMGNTEAFF. The CDR3 DNA reads as TGTGCCAGTACCCTCTTAGAGATGGGGAACACTGAAGCTTTCTTT.

The gene calls are TRBV5-1 and TRBJ1-3; D call uncertain. V was clipped by 0 bases and J by 2 bases, with 15 bases between them. The length of the CDR3 is 17 residues. Germline assignment: CDR1 SGHRS and CDR2 YFSETQ. As DNA, the CDR3 is TGCGCCAGCAGCTTGGCAGCGGGGAGCAGTACTGGAAACACCATATATTTT. It encodes CASSLAAGSSTGNTIYF.

The chain links TRBV5-1 to TRBJ1-1; 7 bases are a match to TRBD1. This CDR3 region has 15 residues. Germline V gene sequence: CDR1 SGHRS, CDR2 YFSETQ. The V and J ends lost 6 bases and 0 bases, in that order; junction bases with no gene match: 8. CDR3 nucleotides: TGCGCCAGCACCCTGGGGGGACAGATGAACACTGAAGCTTTCTTT. This gives the protein CASTLGGQMNTEAFF. Filled out from reference TRBV5-1 and TRBJ1-1, the complete variable domain reads KAGVTQTPRYLIKTRGQQVTLSCSPISGHRSVSWYQQTPGQGLQFLFEYFSETQRNKGNFPGRFSGRQFSNSRSEMNVSTLELGDSALYLCASTLGGQMNTEAFFGQGTRLTVV.

This clone was detected only a few times. This chain links TRBV7-2 with TRBJ2-2; 10 nucleotides match TRBD2. The junction had 14 bases not matched to a gene; V was cut back by 7 bases and J by 9 bases. CDR3 length equals 16 residues. The V gene's germline CDR1 is SGHTA and CDR2 FQGNSA. CDR3 loop: CASNPAGTSASWELFF. For the CDR3, the DNA is TGTGCCAGCAACCCTGCCGGGACTAGCGCGAGCTGGGAGCTGTTTTTT.

This clone was seen just once. The rearrangement uses TRBV11-3 and TRBJ2-2; TRBD1 agrees at 7 bases. The V and J ends lost 5 bases and 1 base, in that order; junction bases with no gene match: 7. This CDR3 comprises 16 residues. CDR1 and CDR2 from the germline V gene are SGHNT and YENEEA. This CDR3 reads CASSPRTGLNTGELFF. The CDR3 DNA reads TGTGCCAGCAGCCCCCGGACAGGCTTGAACACCGGGGAGCTGTTTTTT. The entire variable domain, with the rest obtained from reference TRBV11-3 and TRBJ2-2, is as follows: EAGVVQSPRYKIIEKKQPVAFWCNPISGHNTLYWYLQNLGQGPELLIRYENEEAVDDSQLPKDRFSAERLKGVDSTLKIQPAELGDSAVYLCASSPRTGLNTGELFFGEGSRLTVL.

The V call is TRBV7-2, the J call TRBJ1-1; no reliable D call. This CDR3 has 13 residues. Trimming cost V 5 bases and J 1 base, with 8 bases left between them. Germline lookup yields CDR1 SGHTA and CDR2 FQGNSA. CDR3 region: CASSPLWNTEAFF. The CDR3, as DNA: TGTGCCAGCAGCCCACTCTGGAACACTGAAGCTTTCTTT.

The V call is TRBV19, the J call TRBJ2-5; 10 bases are shared with TRBD1. J lost 5 bases, V lost 4 bases, and 7 bases had no gene match. The CDR3 covers 15 residues. Per the germline V gene, CDR1 is LNHDA and CDR2 is SQIVND (reference sequence). CDR3 DNA sequence: TGTGCCAGTAGTACGACAGGGGGCCTGGTGGAGACCCAGTACTTC. This sequence encodes CASSTTGGLVETQYF.

The CDR3 bases are TGTGCCAGCAGCTTAAGTCCCGGGGCGGAGGAGCAGTACTTC. Its protein is CASSLSPGAEEQYF. This chain connects TRBV7-3 to TRBJ2-7; D assignment may be TRBD1 or TRBD2 (5 bases each). The germline CDR1 and CDR2 sequences are SGHTA and FQGTGA. Trimming took off 1 base at V and 7 bases at J, with 14 bases between the two ends. The CDR3 spans 14 residues.

This chain links TRBV28 with TRBJ2-1, with D hard to call. V was clipped by 6 bases and J by 0 bases, with 15 bases between them. The CDR3 is 16 amino acids. From germline, CDR1 is MDHEN and CDR2 SYDVKM. The CDR3 loop reads CASSLPTSSSYNEQFF. CDR3 DNA: TGTGCCAGCAGCCTACCGACTTCTAGCTCCTACAATGAGCAGTTCTTC.

The V gene is TRBV28, the J gene TRBJ1-1; 10 bases agree with TRBD1. J gave up 1 base and V 4 bases, and 6 bases lay outside the gene matches. This CDR3 comprises 16 residues. Germline V gene lookup returns CDR1 MDHEN and CDR2 SYDVKM. The CDR3, as DNA: TGTGCCAGCAGTTGGGGGACAGGGGCGCGGAACACTGAAGCTTTCTTT. Its translation: CASSWGTGARNTEAFF.

This chain connects TRBV14 to TRBJ2-1; 10 positions match TRBD2. The CDR3 covers 19 residues. Germline assignment: CDR1 SGHDN and CDR2 FVKESK. With V trimmed by 4 bases and J by 0 bases, 12 bases remained unmatched. In DNA form, the CDR3 reads TGTGCCAGCAGCCCCCTAGCGGGAGCCGCGACTAGCTCCTACAATGAGCAGTTCTTC. It codes for CASSPLAGAATSSYNEQFF.

J is TRBJ1-2 and V is TRBV6-5; TRBD1 is a possible D gene (5 bases). CDR1 is MNHEY, CDR2 SVGAGI, per germline. There are 13 residues in the CDR3. The ends were cut back, 6 bases at V and 1 base at J, with 9 bases in the middle. CDR3 sequence: CASSSTVNYGYTF. CDR3 DNA sequence: TGTGCCAGCAGCTCGACAGTTAACTATGGCTACACCTTC.

This sequence joins TRBV16 and TRBJ2-7; no clear D gene. The CDR3 is 12 residues long. Germline CDR1 is KGHSY and CDR2 is FQNENV. Trimming stripped 2 bases from V and 6 bases from J, with 8 bases between. The DNA of the CDR3 is TGTGCCAGCAGCCAAATGTTAGGCGAGCAGTACTTC. Translated, it gives CASSQMLGEQYF.

The chain is built from TRBV29-1 and TRBJ1-1; D unclear. The CDR3 has 13 residues. With 5 bases removed from V and 4 bases from J, the gap between germline ends came to 14 bases. Germline loops: CDR1 SQVTM, CDR2 ANQGSEA. CDR3 sequence: CSVPIPGGTEAFF. The CDR3 bases are TGCAGCGTTCCGATTCCTGGAGGCACTGAAGCTTTCTTT.

This chain uses TRBV13 with TRBJ1-1; D perhaps matches TRBD1 (6 bases). V lost 0 bases and J lost 2, with 7 bases in between. There are 14 residues in the CDR3. Germline V CDR1 and CDR2: PRHDT, FYEKMQ (reference sequence). The CDR3 reads CASSLGQGNTEAFF. For the CDR3, the DNA is TGTGCCAGCAGCTTAGGACAGGGCAACACTGAAGCTTTCTTT.

The chain has TRBV28 and TRBJ2-7; D is ambiguous. V lost 5 bases, J lost 2 bases, and 10 bases lay in between. Germline V gives CDR1 MDHEN, CDR2 SYDVKM. The CDR3 is made up of 13 amino acids. The CDR3 protein is CASSALGPYEQYF. CDR3 coding DNA: TGTGCCAGCAGTGCCCTTGGTCCCTACGAGCAGTACTTC.

The V gene is TRBV28, the J gene TRBJ1-1; D uncertain. The V end lost 7 bases, the J end lost 3 bases, and 12 bases lay between the germline ends. Germline V gene sequence: CDR1 MDHEN, CDR2 SYDVKM. This CDR3 is 13 amino acids long. The CDR3, as DNA: TGTGCCAGCACCGTGGTCGGTTACACTGAAGCTTTCTTT. It is translated as CASTVVGYTEAFF.